This is a list of T cell receptor beta chains from one sample in a study of T-cell reconstitution after alpha-beta-depleted transplantation in children. TCRdb re-analysed the PCR reads in MiXCR, keeping a single row per CDR3 protein. The sample consists of some 390,000 distinct CDR3 sequences, about a fifth of them appearing once. The sequencing here drew on PBMCs from the stem cell graft donor, taken from the stem cell graft. The receptors originated from a human donor who donated a stem cell graft to a child with acute myeloid leukemia. The CDR3 runs from the conserved cysteine through the conserved F or W. The D gene is left open where the match is weak. A row's size may be missing; if present it is once, few, many or a size class.

>many|TRBV7-9|-|TRBJ1-5
CASSLASNQPQHF
TGCGCCAGCAGCTTGGCCAGCAATCAGCCCCAGCATTTT
>few|TRBV7-9|TRBD1|TRBJ1-1
CASSSRDSENTEAFF
TGTGCCAGCAGCTCACGGGACAGCGAGAACACTGAAGCTTTCTTT
>few|TRBV20-1|-|TRBJ2-2
CSARDGTGADGELFF
TGCAGTGCTAGAGATGGGACGGGGGCGGACGGGGAGCTGTTTTTT
>-|TRBV11-2|TRBD2|TRBJ2-3
CASSLPDERESGTDTQYF
TGTGCCAGCAGCCTCCCCGACGAGCGGGAGAGTGGAACAGATACGCAGTATTTT
>-|TRBV29-1|-|TRBJ2-7
CSVGGGTVTYEQYF
TGCAGCGTGGGAGGCGGGACAGTCACCTACGAGCAGTACTTC
>-|TRBV5-1|-|TRBJ2-3
CASSLMGTFDTDTQYF
TGCGCCAGCAGCTTGATGGGGACTTTTGACACAGATACGCAGTATTTT
>-|TRBV28|TRBD2|TRBJ2-7
CASSSRTSGLSYEQYF
TGTGCCAGCAGTTCGAGAACTAGCGGGCTATCCTACGAGCAGTACTTC
>many|TRBV20-1|-|TRBJ2-3
CSVFLPRTDTQYF
TGCAGTGTCTTTTTGCCGCGCACAGATACGCAGTATTTT
>few|TRBV12-3/TRBV12-4|-|TRBJ1-2
CASSSNSYGYTF
TGTGCCAGCAGTTCCAACAGCTATGGCTACACCTTC
>-|TRBV10-3|-|TRBJ2-5
CAISNRQVIQETQYF
TGTGCCATCTCCAACCGACAGGTGATCCAAGAGACCCAGTACTTC
>-|TRBV29-1|-|TRBJ2-7
CSVGPGRMHYEQYF
TGCAGCGTTGGTCCCGGGCGGATGCATTACGAGCAGTACTTC
>many|TRBV5-6|-|TRBJ1-5
CASSLAGANQPQHF
TGTGCCAGCAGCTTAGCAGGGGCCAATCAGCCCCAGCATTTT
>many|TRBV10-3|-|TRBJ1-2
CAISSGETNYGYTF
TGTGCCATCAGTTCGGGTGAAACTAACTATGGCTACACCTTC
>many|TRBV6-4|-|TRBJ1-1
CASSPTENTEAFF
TGTGCCAGCAGCCCTACAGAGAACACTGAAGCTTTCTTT
>-|TRBV12-3/TRBV12-4|-|TRBJ2-5
CASSPGLKETQYF
TGTGCCAGCAGTCCCGGCCTTAAAGAGACCCAGTACTTC
>few|TRBV6-1|-|TRBJ2-2
CASSPARGRENTGELFF
TGTGCCAGCAGTCCAGCCCGGGGGCGGGAGAACACCGGGGAGCTGTTTTTT
>few|TRBV12-3/TRBV12-4|-|TRBJ1-5
CASSFFGTGNQPQHF
TGTGCCAGCAGTTTCTTCGGGACGGGCAATCAGCCCCAGCATTTT
>once|TRBV25-1|-|TRBJ1-4
CASSDRAGSEKLFF
TGTGCCAGCAGTGATCGGGCGGGGAGTGAAAAACTGTTTTTT
>-|TRBV15|-|TRBJ2-1
CATSRDAGHEQFF
TGTGCCACCAGCAGAGATGCCGGGCATGAGCAGTTCTTC
>few|TRBV6-5|-|TRBJ1-2
CASSKGGYGYTF
TGTGCCAGCAGTAAAGGGGGATACGGCTACACCTTC
>many|TRBV25-1|-|TRBJ2-7
CASSEPGSYEQYF
TGTGCCAGCAGCGAACCCGGATCCTACGAGCAGTACTTC
>-|TRBV12-5|TRBD1|TRBJ2-3
CASGGQGRVDTQYF
TGTGCTAGTGGCGGACAGGGTCGAGTAGATACGCAGTATTTT
>-|TRBV6-5|-|TRBJ1-5
CASSYSVSEDSGQPQHF
TGTGCCAGCAGTTACTCAGTCAGCGAGGACAGTGGCCAGCCCCAGCATTTT
>few|TRBV20-1|TRBD2|TRBJ2-6
CSARTSGRGSGANVLTF
TGCAGTGCCCGGACTAGCGGGAGGGGTTCTGGGGCCAACGTCCTGACTTTC
>many|TRBV29-1|TRBD1|TRBJ1-2
CSVGLRDRAYGYTF
TGCAGCGTTGGTTTACGGGACAGGGCCTATGGCTACACCTTC
>many|TRBV9|TRBD2|TRBJ2-1
CASSFALAGGPSEQFF
TGTGCCAGCAGCTTCGCTCTAGCGGGAGGGCCGAGTGAGCAGTTCTTC
>few|TRBV28|TRBD2|TRBJ2-3
CASSPTGTSGRRSTDTQYF
TGTGCCAGCAGTCCCACCGGGACTAGCGGGAGGAGGAGCACAGATACGCAGTATTTT
>few|TRBV18|-|TRBJ1-1
CASSPGHLMNTEAFF
TGTGCCAGCTCACCGGGACATCTCATGAACACTGAAGCTTTCTTT
>-|TRBV18|-|TRBJ2-5
CASSPSAGQYF
TGTGCCAGCTCACCTTCGGCAGGGCAGTACTTC
>-|TRBV7-2|TRBD2|TRBJ2-7
CASSLELAGAEQYF
TGTGCCAGCAGCTTAGAACTAGCGGGAGCCGAGCAGTACTTC
>-|TRBV5-1|-|TRBJ1-2
CASSGLSAPGHGYTF
TGCGCCAGCAGCGGTCTTTCCGCCCCGGGACATGGCTACACCTTC
>few|TRBV3-1|TRBD2|TRBJ2-7
CASSQAVGLGAEQYF
TGTGCCAGCAGCCAAGCTGTGGGACTAGGTGCTGAGCAGTACTTC
>-|TRBV12-3/TRBV12-4|TRBD2|TRBJ2-3
CASRGTSGGTPDTQYF
TGTGCCAGCAGGGGGACTAGCGGCGGGACCCCAGATACGCAGTATTTT
>-|TRBV7-9|-|TRBJ2-1
CASSLPGSAEQFF
TGTGCCAGCAGCTTACCAGGATCGGCTGAGCAGTTCTTC
>-|TRBV29-1|-|TRBJ1-5
CSVEIQHNQPQHF
TGCAGCGTTGAAATACAGCACAATCAGCCCCAGCATTTT
>few|TRBV12-3/TRBV12-4|-|TRBJ2-2
CASSFHLQSETGELFF
TGTGCCAGCAGTTTTCACCTCCAAAGTGAGACCGGGGAGCTGTTTTTT
>-|TRBV29-1|-|TRBJ2-3
CSVVPGVPTDTQYF
TGCAGCGTTGTCCCAGGGGTTCCTACAGATACGCAGTATTTT
>many|TRBV6-6|-|TRBJ2-1
CASSTTYYNEQFF
TGTGCCAGCAGTACTACCTACTACAATGAGCAGTTCTTC
>-|TRBV5-1|-|TRBJ1-1
CASSLAGGEDTEAFF
TGCGCCAGCAGCTTGGCCGGGGGGGAGGACACTGAAGCTTTCTTT
>once|TRBV7-6|TRBD1|TRBJ2-3
CASSSRTGVEADTQYF
TGTGCCAGCAGCTCTCGGACAGGGGTTGAGGCAGATACGCAGTATTTT
>-|TRBV12-3/TRBV12-4|TRBD2|TRBJ2-1
CASRSLAGIYNEQFF
TGTGCCAGCAGATCCCTAGCGGGGATTTACAATGAGCAGTTCTTC
>-|TRBV10-3|-|TRBJ1-6
CAISERTANSPLHF
TGTGCCATCAGTGAAAGGACAGCAAATTCACCCCTCCACTTT
>-|TRBV4-3|TRBD2|TRBJ2-7
CASSQVRTSGAYEQYF
TGCGCCAGCAGCCAAGTTAGGACTAGCGGTGCCTACGAGCAGTACTTC
>-|TRBV20-1|-|TRBJ1-2
CSARDRRGNGYTF
TGCAGTGCTAGAGATCGCAGGGGTAATGGCTACACCTTC
>many|TRBV29-1|TRBD1|TRBJ1-1
CSVEDLQDDRGLGTEAFF
TGCAGCGTTGAAGATCTTCAAGATGACAGGGGACTGGGCACTGAAGCTTTCTTT